Shown below are 17 T cell receptor beta chains from a single sample sequenced in a study of blood T cell repertoires in COVID-19. Profiling relied on immunoSEQ multiplex PCR, and the TCRdb table lists in-frame clones only, not all of them. The repertoire consists of about 150,000 clones, with 79% occurring once and the leading ten covering roughly 8.7%. Sequenced sample: peripheral blood. These receptors came from a man aged 45 to 65 with active or convalescent COVID-19.

This clone was counted between two and nine times. This rearrangement joins TRBV5-1 to TRBJ2-7, with D tentatively TRBD2 (5 bases). Germline V gives CDR1 SGHRS, CDR2 YFSETQ. Trimming removed 1 base from V and 7 bases from J, with 15 bases in between. The CDR3 is 14 amino acids. CDR3 amino acids: CASSLRTGNVEQYF. In DNA, the CDR3 is TGCGCCAGCAGCTTGAGGACGGGAAATGTAGAGCAGTACTTC.

V gene TRBV18 combines with J gene TRBJ1-2, with 10 bases lining up with TRBD1. The CDR3 loop spans 17 amino acids. The ends lost 2 bases at V and 5 bases at J; junction bases unmatched: 11. The germline V gene has CDR1 KGHSH and CDR2 LQKENI. CDR3 residues: CASSPSRDRGSFYGYTF. The CDR3 nucleotides are TGTGCCAGCTCACCATCTCGGGACAGGGGTTCCTTTTATGGCTACACCTTC.

This sequence joins TRBV5-5 and TRBJ2-7; TRBD2 aligns across 7 bases. The J segment lost 0 bases and the V segment lost 1 base, leaving 4 bases of the junction unmatched. Germline values: CDR1 SGHKS, CDR2 YYEKEE (reference sequence). The CDR3 loop spans 15 amino acids. The CDR3 protein is CASSLTASGSYEQYF. In DNA form, the CDR3 reads TGTGCCAGCAGCTTGACGGCTAGCGGCTCCTACGAGCAGTACTTC.

The chain recombines TRBV9 with TRBJ1-4; tentatively, D is TRBD1 (5 bases). Germline V gene sequence: CDR1 SGDLS, CDR2 YYNGEE. V lost 3 bases, J lost 7 bases, and 13 bases lay in between. The CDR3 is made up of 14 amino acids. Written as DNA, the CDR3 is TGTGCCAGCAGCGGTGGAGGGACGGGTGAAAAACTGTTTTTT. Translation: CASSGGGTGEKLFF.

This chain uses TRBV11-3 with TRBJ2-1; no firm D call. Germline assignment: CDR1 SGHNT and CDR2 YENEEA. V lost 1 base to trimming and J lost 7 bases, with 8 bases between them. This CDR3 is built from 13 residues. The CDR3 nucleotides are TGTGCCAGCAGCTTAGGCCCCCTAAATGAGCAGTTCTTC. It specifies CASSLGPLNEQFF. Based on the CDR3 plus reference TRBV11-3 and TRBJ2-1, the full variable domain is EAGVVQSPRYKIIEKKQPVAFWCNPISGHNTLYWYLQNLGQGPELLIRYENEEAVDDSQLPKDRFSAERLKGVDSTLKIQPAELGDSAVYLCASSLGPLNEQFFGPGTRLTVL.

The chain is built from TRBV27 and TRBJ2-3, with 9 bases that match TRBD2. V lost 6 bases and J lost 2; bases outside the gene matches: 6. Germline V lookup: CDR1 MNHEY, CDR2 SMNVEV (reference sequence). The CDR3 contains 15 residues. The CDR3 region is CASRFSGGPTDTQYF. CDR3 DNA sequence: TGTGCCAGCAGATTTAGCGGGGGACCCACAGATACGCAGTATTTT.

The gene calls are TRBV28 and TRBJ2-1, with D possibly being TRBD1 (6 bases). The germline V gene encodes CDR1 MDHEN and CDR2 SYDVKM. This CDR3 is 14 amino acids long. Between the trimmed V and J ends, which lost 10 bases and 2 bases, there was a span of 15 bases. The CDR3 loop is CATQGLDPYNEQFF. CDR3 in DNA: TGTGCCACGCAGGGGCTTGACCCCTACAATGAGCAGTTCTTC.

This clone has more than one count but fewer than ten. V usage is TRBV29-1 and J usage is TRBJ1-5; D remains ambiguous. Germline CDR1 is SQVTM and CDR2 is ANQGSEA. The CDR3 has 13 amino acids. V was clipped by 4 bases and J by 5 bases, with 12 bases between them. The CDR3 sequence: CSVVEADDQPQHF. The CDR3 DNA follows: TGCAGCGTTGTGGAGGCGGATGATCAGCCCCAGCATTTT. The whole variable domain, filled in from reference TRBV29-1 and TRBJ1-5, reads SAVISQKPSRDICQRGTSLTIQCQVDSQVTMMFWYRQQPGQSLTLIATANQGSEATYESGFVIDKFPISRPNLTFSTLTVSNMSPEDSSIYLCSVVEADDQPQHFGDGTRLSIL.

This rearrangement joins TRBV27 to TRBJ2-7, with TRBD1 matching over 10 bases. The CDR3 totals 16 residues. With V trimmed by 6 bases and J by 5 bases, 13 bases remained unmatched. The germline gives CDR1 MNHEY, CDR2 SMNVEV (reference sequence). This CDR3 is CASSRFLGQGPNEQYF. CDR3 DNA: TGTGCCAGCAGCCGGTTCCTGGGACAGGGGCCTAACGAGCAGTACTTC.

This clone was detected a few times. The chain combines TRBV5-6 with TRBJ1-5; the D is unclear. The germline CDR1 and CDR2 sequences are SGHDT and YYEEEE. CDR3 length: 15 amino acids. V was shortened by 2 bases and J by 0 bases, with 9 bases between the two germline ends. CDR3: CASSLSSVSNQPQHF. The CDR3 DNA reads TGTGCCAGCAGCTTAAGTTCAGTTAGCAATCAGCCCCAGCATTTT.

The chain is built from TRBV5-1 and TRBJ2-5, with TRBD1 matching over 7 bases. The V segment lost 4 bases and the J segment 4 bases; nucleotides outside the gene matches: 13. CDR1 is SGHRS and CDR2 is YFSETQ in the germline V gene. The CDR3 covers 16 residues. The CDR3 DNA reads TGCGCCAGCAGCCAAGACAGGGCCCTACCAGGAGAGACCCAGTACTTC. Translation: CASSQDRALPGETQYF.

The V call is TRBV7-9, the J call TRBJ1-1; D unresolved. CDR3 length: 13 amino acids. Germline V gene sequence: CDR1 SEHNR, CDR2 FQNEAQ (reference sequence). With 0 bases removed from V and 9 bases from J, the gap between germline ends came to 11 bases. The CDR3 nucleotides are TGTGCCAGCAGCTTAGCTACGGTCCCCCAAGCTTTCTTT. As protein: CASSLATVPQAFF.

V is TRBV3-1 (or the pseudogene TRBV3-2) and J is TRBJ2-1, with D possibly TRBD1 on 5 matching bases. The CDR3 is made up of 14 amino acids. Germline CDR1 is LGHDT and CDR2 is YNNKEL (reference sequence). V was pared by 1 base and J by 15 bases, with 19 bases between. The chain's CDR3 is CASSQGARVTSRFF. The CDR3 DNA follows: TGTGCCAGCAGCCAAGGTGCCAGGGTTACCAGTCGGTTCTTC.

The V and J genes are TRBV5-1 and TRBJ2-7; TRBD1 aligns across 10 bases. The CDR3 is 14 amino acids. Germline CDR1 reads SGHRS; CDR2 reads YFSETQ. The junction had 3 bases not matched to a gene; V was cut back by 2 bases and J by 4 bases. CDR3 in amino acids: CASSFGDRGYEQYF. CDR3 bases: TGCGCCAGCAGCTTCGGGGACAGGGGTTACGAGCAGTACTTC.

The rearrangement links TRBV11-2 to TRBJ2-7; 9 bases map to TRBD1. With V trimmed by 4 bases and J by 6 bases, 4 bases remained unmatched. Germline CDR1 is SGHAT and CDR2 is FQNNGV. The CDR3 totals 13 residues. CDR3 sequence reads: CASSYGTGLEQYF. DNA of the CDR3: TGTGCCAGCAGCTATGGGACAGGGCTCGAGCAGTACTTC.

The DNA for the CDR3 is TGTGCCAGCAGACAGGGGGCCTACGAGCAGTACTTC. Translation gives CASRQGAYEQYF. The gene calls are TRBV25-1 and TRBJ2-7; TRBD1 matches at 8 bases. In germline, CDR1 is MGHDK, CDR2 SYGVNS. The CDR3 has 12 amino acids. The V and J ends lost 6 bases and 2 bases, in that order; junction bases with no gene match: 0.

This chain connects TRBV20-1 to TRBJ1-6; tentative D call: TRBD1 (5 bases). The CDR3 is 15 amino acids. V lost 3 bases and J lost 4, with 13 bases in between. Germline CDR1 DFQATT, CDR2 SNEGSKA (reference sequence). For the CDR3, the DNA is TGCAGTGCTAGTACGGGGGAAAGTTATAATTCACCCCTCCACTTT. Its protein is CSASTGESYNSPLHF.